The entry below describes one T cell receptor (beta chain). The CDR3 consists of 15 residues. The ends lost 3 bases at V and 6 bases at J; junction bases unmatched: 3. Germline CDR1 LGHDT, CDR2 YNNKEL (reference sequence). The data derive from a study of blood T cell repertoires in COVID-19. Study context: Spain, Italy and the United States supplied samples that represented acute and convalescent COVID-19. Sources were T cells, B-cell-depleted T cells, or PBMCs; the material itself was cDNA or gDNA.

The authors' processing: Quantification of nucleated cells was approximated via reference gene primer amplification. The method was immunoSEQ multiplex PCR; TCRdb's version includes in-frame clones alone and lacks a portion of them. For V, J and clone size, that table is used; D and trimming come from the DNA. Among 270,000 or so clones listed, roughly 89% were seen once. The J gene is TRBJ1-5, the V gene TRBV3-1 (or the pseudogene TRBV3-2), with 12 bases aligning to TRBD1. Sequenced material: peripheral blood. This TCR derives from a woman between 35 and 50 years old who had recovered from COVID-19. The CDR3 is CASSHGTGGVQPQHF. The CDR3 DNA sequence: TGTGCCAGCAGCCACGGGACAGGGGGCGTTCAGCCCCAGCATTTT.